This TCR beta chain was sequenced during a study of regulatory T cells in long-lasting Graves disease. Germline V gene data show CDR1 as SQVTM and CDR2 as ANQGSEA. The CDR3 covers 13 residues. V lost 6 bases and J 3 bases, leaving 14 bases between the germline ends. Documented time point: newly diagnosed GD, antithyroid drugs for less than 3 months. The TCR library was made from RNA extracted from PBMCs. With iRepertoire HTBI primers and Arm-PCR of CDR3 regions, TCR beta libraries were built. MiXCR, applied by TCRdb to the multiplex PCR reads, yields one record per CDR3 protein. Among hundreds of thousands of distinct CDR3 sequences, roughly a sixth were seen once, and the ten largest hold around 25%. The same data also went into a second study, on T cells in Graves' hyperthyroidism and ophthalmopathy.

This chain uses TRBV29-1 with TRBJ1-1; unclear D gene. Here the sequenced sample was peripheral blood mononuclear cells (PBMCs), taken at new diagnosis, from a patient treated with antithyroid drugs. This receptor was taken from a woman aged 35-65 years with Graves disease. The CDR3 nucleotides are TGCAGCGTCGCGCTATCTACAGACACTGAAGCTTTCTTT. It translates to CSVALSTDTEAFF.